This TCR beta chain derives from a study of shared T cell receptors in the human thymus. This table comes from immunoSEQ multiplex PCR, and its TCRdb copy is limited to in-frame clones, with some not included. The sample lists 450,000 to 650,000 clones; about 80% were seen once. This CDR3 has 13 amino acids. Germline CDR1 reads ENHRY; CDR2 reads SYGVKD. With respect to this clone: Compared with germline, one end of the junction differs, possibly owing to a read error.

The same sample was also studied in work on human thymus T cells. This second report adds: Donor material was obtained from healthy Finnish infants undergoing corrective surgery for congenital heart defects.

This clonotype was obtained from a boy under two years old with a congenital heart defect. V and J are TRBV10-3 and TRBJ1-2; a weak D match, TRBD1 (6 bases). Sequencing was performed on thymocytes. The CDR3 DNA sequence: TGTGCCCTCAGTGATGGGGGGGCCAGGGGCTACACCTTC. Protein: CALSDGGARGYTF.